A single sample is the source of the 9 T cell receptor beta chains below, sequenced in a study of blood T cell repertoires in COVID-19. The table came from immunoSEQ multiplex PCR; TCRdb's copy has only in-frame clones and leaves some out. The data hold about 150,000 clones, with roughly 87% observed a single time. What was sequenced was peripheral blood. The receptors stem from a human donor in a cohort sampled during active COVID-19.

As concerns this clone: In the same sample, other DNA sequences code for this CDR3. This chain uses TRBV2 with TRBJ2-2, with D tentatively TRBD2 (7 bases). V was cut by 1 base and J by 5 bases, with 11 bases left in between. The CDR3 spans 15 residues. Germline V lookup: CDR1 SNHLY, CDR2 FYNNEI. The CDR3 sequence: CASSEVRGGTGELFF. The CDR3 DNA follows: TGTGCCAGCAGTGAAGTAAGGGGGGGGACCGGGGAGCTGTTTTTT.

The chain is built from TRBV5-8 and TRBJ2-1, with 12 bases lining up with TRBD2. The CDR3 is 18 residues long. Unmatched junction bases numbered 9, after V lost 3 bases and J lost 2 bases. Germline V gene sequence: CDR1 SGHTS, CDR2 YDEGEE. Written as DNA, the CDR3 is TGTGCCAGCAGCTCTTACGCTAGCGGGAGGGGGCCCTACAATGAGCAGTTCTTC. Its protein is CASSSYASGRGPYNEQFF.

This sequence joins TRBV29-1 and TRBJ2-7; TRBD1 might be the D (5 bases). In germline, CDR1 is SQVTM, CDR2 ANQGSEA. With 6 bases removed from V and 4 bases from J, the gap between germline ends came to 16 bases. The CDR3 has 13 amino acids. CDR3 loop: CSVGGVDTYEQYF. CDR3 nucleotide sequence: TGCAGCGTGGGTGGGGTGGACACTTACGAGCAGTACTTC.

The genes are TRBV9 and TRBJ1-3; D possibly corresponds to TRBD1 (6 bases). Deletions cut 0 bases from V and 2 bases from J, with 15 bases between. The CDR3 totals 17 residues. Germline CDR1 SGDLS, CDR2 YYNGEE. The CDR3 DNA is TGTGCCAGCAGCGTAGCCGGAACAGGGAGAACTGGAAACACCATATATTTT. This sequence encodes CASSVAGTGRTGNTIYF.

The V call is TRBV11-2, the J call TRBJ2-3; 14 bases agree with TRBD2. V shed 0 bases, J shed 0 bases, and the junction held 8 bases outside the gene matches. Germline V gene sequence: CDR1 SGHAT, CDR2 FQNNGV. CDR3 length: 20 amino acids. The CDR3 is CASSLDPGTSGSGSTDTQYF. The DNA for the CDR3 is TGTGCCAGCAGCTTAGACCCCGGGACTAGCGGGAGTGGAAGCACAGATACGCAGTATTTT.

The chain combines TRBV28 with TRBJ1-2; D might be TRBD1 (5 bases). This CDR3 has 14 residues. With 5 bases removed from V and 4 bases from J, the gap between germline ends came to 14 bases. CDR1 is MDHEN and CDR2 is SYDVKM in the germline V gene. This CDR3 is CASSPGGGSYGYTF. In DNA, the CDR3 is TGTGCCAGCAGTCCCGGGGGGGGGAGCTATGGCTACACCTTC.

The V gene is TRBV5-1, the J gene TRBJ1-3, with 7 positions matching TRBD1. The CDR3 consists of 16 residues. CDR1 and CDR2 (germline): SGHRS, YFSETQ. With 5 bases clipped from V and 2 bases from J, the junction kept 10 bases outside the gene matches. In DNA form, the CDR3 reads TGCGCCAGCAGTTTTCGGGCCGGGACAGCTGGAAACACCATATATTTT. It translates to CASSFRAGTAGNTIYF.

This CDR3 is CASRDMVNTEAFF. In DNA form, the CDR3 reads TGTGCCAGCAGAGACATGGTCAACACTGAAGCTTTCTTT. This chain links TRBV28 with TRBJ1-1; D is unclear. Trimming took off 6 bases at V and 2 bases at J, with 10 bases between the two ends. The CDR3 contains 13 residues. CDR1 is MDHEN, CDR2 SYDVKM, per germline.

The sample holds one count of this clone. The chain employs TRBV4-1 and TRBJ2-4; 7 bases match TRBD1. Germline-derived CDR1 and CDR2 are MGHRA and YSYEKL. The CDR3 totals 17 residues. The ends lost 4 bases at V and 0 bases at J; junction bases unmatched: 9. The CDR3 coding sequence is TGCGCCAGCAGCCTGACAGGGCCCCTTTCAGCCAAAAACATTCAGTACTTC. Translated: CASSLTGPLSAKNIQYF.